One and the same sample provided the 7 T cell receptor beta chains below, sequenced in a study of cytomegalovirus exposure and HLA in healthy donors. Profiled with immunoSEQ multiplex PCR; TCRdb holds only in-frame clones, not every one. The sample shows about 98,000 clones, about 90% of them seen only once. Sequenced input: PBMCs. These receptors were taken from a man between 18 and 35 years old in good health and CMV-seropositive.

The rearrangement links TRBV6-5 to TRBJ2-2; 8 bases agree with TRBD2. The trim removed 5 bases at V and 4 bases at J, leaving 3 bases unmatched. Germline lookup yields CDR1 MNHEY and CDR2 SVGAGI. This CDR3 contains 14 residues. Here the CDR3 reads CASSSGSGTGELFF. The DNA for the CDR3 is TGTGCCAGCAGTAGCGGGAGTGGCACCGGGGAGCTGTTTTTT.

The CDR3 here is CASSIGTDTYEQYF. Here the CDR3 DNA reads TGTGCCAGTAGTATAGGGACAGATACCTACGAGCAGTACTTC. The chain couples TRBV19 to TRBJ2-7, with D possibly TRBD1 on 6 matching bases. Germline-derived CDR1 and CDR2 are LNHDA and SQIVND (reference sequence). This CDR3 contains 14 residues. The germline V and J ends were trimmed by 1 base and 2 bases, with 9 bases remaining between them.

The chain recombines TRBV14 with TRBJ1-2, with D maybe TRBD1 (6 bases). CDR1 and CDR2 from the germline V gene are SGHDN and FVKESK. Trimming stripped 4 bases from V and 4 bases from J, with 13 bases between. The CDR3 sequence is 14 residues long. The CDR3 loop reads CASSRTGWGYGYTF. The CDR3 coding sequence is TGTGCCAGCAGCCGCACAGGGTGGGGCTATGGCTACACCTTC. Full variable domain (rest looked up from reference TRBV14 and TRBJ1-2): EAGVTQFPSHSVIEKGQTVTLRCDPISGHDNLYWYRRVMGKEIKFLLHFVKESKQDESGMPNNRFLAERTGGTYSTLKVQPAELEDSGVYFCASSRTGWGYGYTFGSGTRLTVV.

The chain is built from TRBV4-1 and TRBJ2-2; D may be TRBD1 (6 bases). Trimming pared 4 bases from V and 7 bases from J, leaving 19 bases between. Germline V gene lookup returns CDR1 MGHRA and CDR2 YSYEKL. This CDR3 has 16 residues. The CDR3 loop reads CASSLTGHRVGGELFF. CDR3 bases: TGCGCCAGCAGCCTTACGGGACACCGAGTTGGCGGGGAGCTGTTTTTT.

This rearrangement joins TRBV18 to TRBJ1-1; D is undetermined. CDR1 and CDR2 from the germline V gene are KGHSH and LQKENI. The CDR3 sequence is 14 residues long. V lost 1 base to trimming and J lost 0 bases, with 6 bases between them. As DNA, the CDR3 is TGTGCCAGCTCACCACAGGGAGTGAACACTGAAGCTTTCTTT. This encodes CASSPQGVNTEAFF.

The rearrangement uses TRBV19 and TRBJ2-1; 9 bases match TRBD1. The CDR3 runs 15 residues. V gave up 5 bases and J gave up 5 bases; unmatched junction bases: 7. Germline CDR1 is LNHDA and CDR2 is SQIVND (reference sequence). In DNA, the CDR3 is TGTGCCAGTAGTTTCGTGGGACAGGGTCACAATGAGCAGTTCTTC. It codes for CASSFVGQGHNEQFF.

CDR3 sequence: CASSPLPVQGNTEAFF. CDR3 nucleotides: TGTGCCAGCAGCCCTCTCCCCGTGCAGGGGAACACTGAAGCTTTCTTT. The V and J genes are TRBV7-9 and TRBJ1-1; TRBD1 might be the D (5 bases). Trimming pared 5 bases from V and 1 base from J, leaving 17 bases between. CDR1 is SEHNR, CDR2 FQNEAQ, per germline (reference sequence). This CDR3 spans 16 amino acids.